The clone carrying this TCR beta chain was detected only once. Authors' analysis steps: Cell counts per sample came from amplifying reference gene primers. Data came from immunoSEQ multiplex PCR; TCRdb stores just in-frame clones and leaves some out. The V and J calls and clone size were taken over from that table, and D and trimming were inferred from the DNA. The sample carries about 330,000 clones, around 90% recorded once. The data belong to a study of blood T cell repertoires in COVID-19. Study information: T cells, B-cell-depleted T cells, or PBMCs provided the cDNA or gDNA that served as material.

The V segment lost 6 bases and the J segment 1 base; nucleotides outside the gene matches: 6. The CDR3 length is 14 residues. Germline V lookup: CDR1 LGHNT, CDR2 FRNRAP. The receptor comes from a man between 25 and 39 years old with COVID-19, enrolled during active disease. The material sequenced was peripheral blood. This rearrangement joins TRBV12-5 to TRBJ2-7; TRBD2 aligns across 7 bases. The CDR3: CASGLLRESYEQYF. The CDR3 DNA sequence: TGTGCTAGTGGCCTCCTGCGGGAGTCCTACGAGCAGTACTTC.